This T cell receptor beta chain was recovered during a study of blood T cell repertoires in COVID-19. Sequencing used immunoSEQ multiplex PCR; TCRdb keeps in-frame clones, though not all of them. The table has under 150,000 clones, 65% to 85% seen once. The CDR3 has 13 residues. Per germline, CDR1 MNHNY and CDR2 SVGAGI (reference sequence). Deletions cut 8 bases from V and 9 bases from J, with 20 bases between. The sample comprised peripheral blood. This TCR came from a man aged 55 to 70 with active or convalescent COVID-19. The chain employs TRBV6-6 and TRBJ2-7, with D perhaps TRBD2 (5 bases). DNA for the CDR3: TGTGCCAGCGGAGGCCGTGACTACCTGTTGCAGTACTTC. Translation: CASGGRDYLLQYF.